This T cell receptor (beta chain) came from a study of shared T cell receptors in the human thymus. Generated by immunoSEQ multiplex PCR, the TCRdb table keeps only in-frame clones and is missing some. The sample carries some 700,000 clones, 70% to 90% recorded once. These data also featured in a second study, about human thymus T cells.

Sequencing was performed on thymocytes. This clonotype was sampled from a boy in the first two years of life with a congenital heart defect.

The CDR3 here is CASSARTGGIMNTEAFF. DNA of the CDR3: TGTGCCAGCAGTGCCCGGACAGGGGGAATAATGAACACTGAAGCTTTCTTT. V is TRBV25-1 and J is TRBJ1-1; 10 bases match TRBD1. V was pared by 4 bases and J by 0 bases, with 8 bases of the junction left unmatched. The CDR3 has 17 amino acids. Per germline, CDR1 MGHDK and CDR2 SYGVNS.